The next 18 T cell receptor beta chains were all read from a single sample in a study of chemoradiotherapy in HPV16-positive cancers. Generated by immunoSEQ multiplex PCR, the TCRdb table keeps only in-frame clones and is missing some. The sample lists tens of thousands of clones, over 85% occurring once. The sequenced sample was blood, obtained from a patient who underwent chemoradiotherapy. All receptors come from a human donor with HPV-associated anogenital cancer.

This clone appeared once. This chain links TRBV21-1 with TRBJ2-7; no DNA check was done on the table's D call, TRBD2. TRBV21-1 is annotated as a pseudogene. The CDR3 runs 15 residues. The DNA of the CDR3 is TGTGCCAGCAGCAATGAAGCGGGAGGGCCCTACGAGCAGTACTTC. This codes for CASSNEAGGPYEQYF.

The rearrangement uses TRBV15 and TRBJ1-3, with D unclear. Germline V CDR1 and CDR2: LNHNV, YYDKDF (reference sequence). Trimming stripped 5 bases from V and 0 bases from J, with 11 bases between. CDR3 length: 15 residues. The CDR3 DNA reads TGTGCCACCAGCCGACTTGGAGGCTCTGGAAACACCATATATTTT. Translated: CATSRLGGSGNTIYF.

The chain is built from TRBV5-1 and TRBJ1-6; D gene ambiguous. The length of the CDR3 is 15 residues. Per germline, CDR1 SGHRS and CDR2 YFSETQ. V lost 3 bases and J 4 bases, leaving 11 bases between the germline ends. The DNA of the CDR3 is TGCGCCAGCAGCTATGAGCTGAGGTATAATTCACCCCTCCACTTT. It specifies CASSYELRYNSPLHF.

This clone was seen just once. The chain uses TRBV25-1 and TRBJ1-1; TRBD1 might be the D (5 bases). This CDR3 spans 13 amino acids. The V end lost 6 bases, the J end lost 8 bases, and 16 bases lay between the germline ends. Germline-derived CDR1 and CDR2 are MGHDK and SYGVNS. The CDR3 protein is CASSVWGLTEAFF. The CDR3, as DNA: TGTGCCAGCAGCGTATGGGGACTTACCGAAGCTTTCTTT.

The sample holds one count of this clone. The V and J genes are TRBV7-8 and TRBJ2-1; TRBD2 matches 8 bases. V gave up 2 bases and J gave up 4 bases; unmatched junction bases: 4. Germline values: CDR1 SGHVS, CDR2 FQNEAQ. The CDR3 runs to 15 residues. CDR3 loop: CASSLSGGGYNEQFF. The CDR3 DNA is TGTGCCAGCAGCTTATCCGGCGGGGGGTACAATGAGCAGTTCTTC.

This rearrangement joins TRBV25-1 to TRBJ2-4; D unresolved. V lost 2 bases, J lost 1 base, and 6 bases lay in between. In germline, CDR1 is MGHDK, CDR2 SYGVNS. The CDR3 totals 14 residues. CDR3 nucleotide sequence: TGTGCCAGCAGTGAACGGCATGCCAAAAACATTCAGTACTTC. It translates to CASSERHAKNIQYF.

This clone was counted a single time. CDR3 bases: TGTGCCAGCTCCCTCGGACAGTTCACCTCTGGAAACACCATATATTTT. Its translation: CASSLGQFTSGNTIYF. The V call is TRBV18, the J call TRBJ1-3; tentative D call: TRBD1 (6 bases). This CDR3 has 16 residues. The germline V gene encodes CDR1 KGHSH and CDR2 LQKENI. Trimming removed 6 bases from V and 0 bases from J, with 15 bases in between.

The chain links TRBV11-2 to TRBJ1-4; D perhaps matches TRBD1 (5 bases). V was trimmed by 3 bases and J by 0 bases, leaving 11 bases between them. The CDR3 is made up of 16 amino acids. Germline V gene data show CDR1 as SGHAT and CDR2 as FQNNGV. The CDR3 DNA is TGTGCCAGCAGCTTCGGGAGGGGCTCAACTAATGAAAAACTGTTTTTT. It encodes CASSFGRGSTNEKLFF.

The V and J genes are TRBV5-1 and TRBJ2-1, with 10 positions matching TRBD1. The CDR3 is 13 amino acids. V was pared by 3 bases and J by 8 bases, with 2 bases of the junction left unmatched. In germline, CDR1 is SGHRS, CDR2 YFSETQ. DNA of the CDR3: TGCGCCAGCAGCTCGGGACAGGGGCATGAGCAGTTCTTC. This translates into CASSSGQGHEQFF.

V usage is TRBV7-2 and J usage is TRBJ1-5; D might be TRBD1 (5 bases). This CDR3 is 13 amino acids long. With 5 bases removed from V and 4 bases from J, the gap between germline ends came to 9 bases. Germline V gene sequence: CDR1 SGHTA, CDR2 FQGNSA. The CDR3 loop is CASSQGINQPQHF. The CDR3 coding sequence is TGTGCCAGCAGCCAGGGTATAAATCAGCCCCAGCATTTT. Full variable domain (rest looked up from reference TRBV7-2 and TRBJ1-5): GAGVSQSPSNKVTEKGKDVELRCDPISGHTALYWYRQSLGQGLEFLIYFQGNSAPDKSGLPSDRFSAERTGGSVSTLTIQRTQQEDSAVYLCASSQGINQPQHFGDGTRLSIL.

This chain connects TRBV5-4 to TRBJ1-4; 9 bases match TRBD1. Germline lookup yields CDR1 SGHNT and CDR2 YYREEE (reference sequence). This CDR3 contains 15 residues. After removal of 2 bases from V and 10 bases from J, the junction contained 9 bases not matched to a gene. Here the CDR3 reads CASSFRGQGGRKLFF. DNA of the CDR3: TGTGCCAGCAGCTTCCGGGGACAGGGTGGAAGAAAACTGTTTTTT.

V usage is TRBV6-5 and J usage is TRBJ1-5; D perhaps matches TRBD1 (6 bases). Germline V lookup: CDR1 MNHEY, CDR2 SVGAGI. This CDR3 comprises 15 residues. Trimming removed 0 bases at V and 1 base at J, with 7 bases between. The CDR3 bases are TGTGCCAGCAGTTACTCGGGGACAAGCAATCAGCCCCAGCATTTT. It codes for CASSYSGTSNQPQHF.

The chain joins TRBV5-1 to TRBJ2-7, with 7 bases fitting TRBD1. V trimming: 8 bases; J trimming: 3 bases; junction bases outside the gene matches: 14. Germline V gives CDR1 SGHRS, CDR2 YFSETQ. The CDR3 sequence is 15 residues long. CDR3 bases: TGCGCCAGTCAATCCGGGACAGACAACGGCTACGAGCAGTACTTC. Protein: CASQSGTDNGYEQYF. The entire variable domain, with the rest obtained from reference TRBV5-1 and TRBJ2-7, is as follows: KAGVTQTPRYLIKTRGQQVTLSCSPISGHRSVSWYQQTPGQGLQFLFEYFSETQRNKGNFPGRFSGRQFSNSRSEMNVSTLELGDSALYLCASQSGTDNGYEQYFGPGTRLTVT.

The chain recombines TRBV19 with TRBJ2-2, with 12 nucleotides matching TRBD1. Germline lookup yields CDR1 LNHDA and CDR2 SQIVND (reference sequence). The CDR3 has 14 residues. J lost 5 bases, V lost 6 bases, and 1 base had no gene match. CDR3 coding DNA: TGTGCCAGTAGGGGACAGGGGGCGACCGGGGAGCTGTTTTTT. Translated: CASRGQGATGELFF. Full variable domain (missing parts from reference TRBV19 and TRBJ2-2): DGGITQSPKYLFRKEGQNVTLSCEQNLNHDAMYWYRQDPGQGLRLIYYSQIVNDFQKGDIAEGYSVSREKKESFPLTVTSAQKNPTAFYLCASRGQGATGELFFGEGSRLTVL.

This clone was seen a handful of times. The gene calls are TRBV18 and TRBJ1-1; D is ambiguous. V gave up 3 bases and J gave up 4 bases, with 12 bases separating them. The CDR3 consists of 14 residues. CDR1 is KGHSH and CDR2 is LQKENI in the germline V gene. CDR3 protein: CASSPGREATEAFF. CDR3 DNA: TGTGCCAGCTCACCCGGGAGGGAGGCCACTGAAGCTTTCTTT.

This rearrangement joins TRBV7-2 to TRBJ1-1; D uncertain. The CDR3 spans 11 residues. Germline CDR1 reads SGHTA; CDR2 reads FQGNSA. V gave up 2 bases and J gave up 5 bases, with 3 bases separating them. The CDR3 region is CASSLTTEAFF. The CDR3 DNA reads TGTGCCAGCAGCTTAACTACTGAAGCTTTCTTT.

V usage is TRBV9 and J usage is TRBJ1-5; 8 bases agree with TRBD1. CDR3 size: 18 residues. V gave up 3 bases and J gave up 0 bases; unmatched junction bases: 11. Germline V gene lookup returns CDR1 SGDLS and CDR2 YYNGEE. The CDR3 nucleotides read TGTGCCAGCAGCGCTTGGGGGGTGACAGGGGATAGCAATCAGCCCCAGCATTTT. It codes for CASSAWGVTGDSNQPQHF.

This chain joins TRBV11-3 and TRBJ2-1, with D possibly being TRBD2 (5 bases). The germline V gene encodes CDR1 SGHNT and CDR2 YENEEA. The CDR3 covers 13 residues. V shed 1 base and J shed 12 bases, with 13 bases lying between them. In nucleotides, the CDR3 is TGTGCCAGCAGCTTAGGGACTGACTGGGGGCAGTTCTTC. The encoded protein is CASSLGTDWGQFF.